This entry is about one TCR beta chain. The antigen remains unidentified. CDR3 and TCR beta VDJ profiling relied on a genomic DNA template. TCRdb passed the reads through MiXCR, listing each CDR3 protein once. Here the sample spans about 180,000 distinct CDR3 sequences, around 60% being singletons. Trimming took 11 bases from V and 4 from J, leaving 17 bases between them. CDR3 length: 13 residues. Germline V gene lookup returns CDR1 SEHNR and CDR2 FQNEAQ (reference sequence). These data originate in a study of CD8+CD57+ T cells in acquired aplastic anemia. Study outcomes and limitations: Researchers report that twenty-nine CD8+ CDR3 sequences appeared in both patients and controls. Patients did not significantly differ from controls in CD8+ Simpson's diversity.

In patients chosen for sequencing, flow cytometry had shown CD8+CD57+ cell expansion. Severe acquired aplastic anemia was present in every patient. The rearrangement links TRBV7-9 to TRBJ1-2, with D perhaps matching TRBD1 (5 bases). The sequence was collected from a human donor with aplastic anemia. Specimen: sorted CD4+, CD8+, or CD8+CD57+ T cells (not recorded which) from PBMCs. CDR3: CALPVDSSYGYTF. Written as DNA, the CDR3 is TGTGCCCTTCCCGTCGACAGCAGCTATGGCTACACCTTC.